This entry features one T cell receptor (beta chain) sequence. The antigen is not known. PCR was performed using 60 Vbeta and 13 Jbeta primers. Sequenced by immunoSEQ multiplex PCR; TCRdb stores in-frame clones only, minus some. This table has approximately 160,000 clones, 65% to 85% appearing once. The entry originates in a study of cytomegalovirus exposure and HLA in healthy donors. The CDR3 is 14 residues long. The V segment lost 7 bases and the J segment 2 bases; nucleotides outside the gene matches: 8. In germline, CDR1 is MDHEN, CDR2 SYDVKM. Study conclusions and caveats: The study designated roughly 150 TCR beta chains cytomegalovirus-associated.

The source material was PBMCs. The chain recombines TRBV28 with TRBJ2-7, with 7 bases that match TRBD1. The sequence derives from a woman aged 18-30 years in good health and CMV-seronegative. The CDR3 DNA sequence: TGTGCCAGCAAAATAGGGGGCACCACCTACGAGCAGTACTTC. It yields the protein CASKIGGTTYEQYF.